This T cell receptor beta chain appears in the sequencing data of a study of human thymus T cells. Overall study findings and caveats: What related research reported was that thymic repertoires overlapped highly among unrelated individuals. Gene usage (both V and J) appeared biased in thymic and blood repertoires.

TCRdb's table, derived via immunoSEQ multiplex PCR, lists solely in-frame clones and lacks some. The table lists around 70,000 clones, 90% to 95% of them singletons, with about 0.03% in the top ten. This clone was observed once. Antigen unknown. Resections from corrective heart surgery provided thymus tissue. The V segment lost 2 bases and the J segment 6 bases; nucleotides outside the gene matches: 13. The CDR3 spans 17 residues. The germline V gene has CDR1 SGHDN and CDR2 FVKESK. This TCR was recovered from a girl younger than two with a congenital heart defect but otherwise immunologically healthy. Material: thymus tissue. The V call is TRBV14, the J call TRBJ2-1, with 7 positions matching TRBD2. CDR3 in amino acids: CASSQRLARYTFNEQFF. DNA for the CDR3: TGTGCCAGCAGCCAACGACTAGCCCGCTACACCTTCAATGAGCAGTTCTTC.